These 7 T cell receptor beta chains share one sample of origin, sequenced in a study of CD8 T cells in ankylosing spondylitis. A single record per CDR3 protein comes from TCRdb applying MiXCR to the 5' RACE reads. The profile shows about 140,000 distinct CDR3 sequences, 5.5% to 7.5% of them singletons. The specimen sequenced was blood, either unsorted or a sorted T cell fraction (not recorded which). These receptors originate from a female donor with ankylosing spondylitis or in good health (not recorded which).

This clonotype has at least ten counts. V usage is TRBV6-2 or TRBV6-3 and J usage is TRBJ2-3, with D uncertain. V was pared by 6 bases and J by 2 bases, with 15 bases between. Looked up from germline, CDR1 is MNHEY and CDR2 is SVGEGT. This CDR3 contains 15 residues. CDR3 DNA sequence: TGTGCCAGCAGGATGAGTTACACCGCCACAGATACGCAGTATTTT. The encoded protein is CASRMSYTATDTQYF.

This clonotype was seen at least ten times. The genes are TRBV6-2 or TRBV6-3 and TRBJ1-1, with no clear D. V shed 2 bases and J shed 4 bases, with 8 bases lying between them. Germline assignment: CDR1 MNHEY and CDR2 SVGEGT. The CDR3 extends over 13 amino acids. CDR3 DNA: TGTGCCAGCAGTTACCGGGTCAGCACTGAAGCTTTCTTT. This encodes CASSYRVSTEAFF.

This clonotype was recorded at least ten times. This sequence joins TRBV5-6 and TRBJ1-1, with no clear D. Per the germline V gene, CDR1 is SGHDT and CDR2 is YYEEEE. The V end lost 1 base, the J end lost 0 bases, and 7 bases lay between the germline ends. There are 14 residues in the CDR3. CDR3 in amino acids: CASSLRTVNTEAFF. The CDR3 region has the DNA TGTGCCAGCAGCTTGCGGACGGTGAACACTGAAGCTTTCTTT.

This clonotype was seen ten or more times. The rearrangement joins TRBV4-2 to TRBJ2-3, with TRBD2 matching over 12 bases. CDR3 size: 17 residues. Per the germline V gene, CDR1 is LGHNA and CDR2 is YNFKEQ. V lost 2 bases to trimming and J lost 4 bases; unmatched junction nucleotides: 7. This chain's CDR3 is CASSQPSGGAGADTQYF. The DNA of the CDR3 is TGTGCCAGCAGCCAACCTAGCGGGGGGGCCGGAGCAGATACGCAGTATTTT.

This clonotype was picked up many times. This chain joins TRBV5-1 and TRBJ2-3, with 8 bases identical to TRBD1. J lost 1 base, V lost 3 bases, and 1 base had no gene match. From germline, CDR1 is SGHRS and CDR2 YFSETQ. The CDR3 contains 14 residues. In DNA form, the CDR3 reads TGCGCCAGCAGCTCGGACAGGGGCACAGATACGCAGTATTTT. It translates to CASSSDRGTDTQYF.

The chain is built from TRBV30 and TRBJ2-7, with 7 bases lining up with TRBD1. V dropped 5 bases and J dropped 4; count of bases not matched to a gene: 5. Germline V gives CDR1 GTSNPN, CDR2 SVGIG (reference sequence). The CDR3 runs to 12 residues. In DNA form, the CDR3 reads TGTGCCTGGGCACCAGGGGGTTACGAGCAGTACTTC. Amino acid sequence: CAWAPGGYEQYF.

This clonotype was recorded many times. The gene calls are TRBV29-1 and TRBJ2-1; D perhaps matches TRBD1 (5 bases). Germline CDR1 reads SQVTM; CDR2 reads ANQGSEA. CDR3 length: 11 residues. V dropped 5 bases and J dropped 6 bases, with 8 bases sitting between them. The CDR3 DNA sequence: TGCAGCGTTCGGACAACCAATGAGCAGTTCTTC. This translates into CSVRTTNEQFF.